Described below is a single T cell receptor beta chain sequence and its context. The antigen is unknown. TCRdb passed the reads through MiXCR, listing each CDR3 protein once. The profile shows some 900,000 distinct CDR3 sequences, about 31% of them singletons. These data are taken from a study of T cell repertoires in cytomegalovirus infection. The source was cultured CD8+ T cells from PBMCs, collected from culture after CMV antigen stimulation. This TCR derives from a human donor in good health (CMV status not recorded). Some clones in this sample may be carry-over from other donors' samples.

The CDR3 sequence is CASSQDSGGLMDTQYF. The CDR3 region has the DNA TGCGCCAGCAGCCAAGACAGCGGGGGCCTTATGGATACGCAGTATTTT. This chain connects TRBV4-3 to TRBJ2-3; 8 nucleotides match TRBD2. The germline V gene encodes CDR1 LGHNA and CDR2 YSLEER. V gave up 0 bases and J gave up 6 bases; unmatched junction bases: 8. This CDR3 spans 16 amino acids.